This record concerns one T cell receptor (beta chain) sequence. Its antigen is not identified. V dropped 5 bases and J dropped 3 bases, with 16 bases sitting between them. The V gene's germline CDR1 is MDHEN and CDR2 SYDVKM. The CDR3 spans 15 residues. The data were obtained in a study of cytomegalovirus exposure and HLA in healthy donors. Study-wide points: V- and J-gene trimming of TCR beta was linked (in a later analysis) to a missense DCLRE1C variant. A later analysis revealed that TCR association rates differed between HLA loci, peaking at DRB1 and bottoming out at HLA-C.

PCR was performed using 60 Vbeta and 13 Jbeta primers. Assay: immunoSEQ multiplex PCR; the TCRdb copy retains only in-frame clones and omits some. Of about 160,000 clones listed, 75% to 90% are singletons. This TCR derives from a woman aged 18-29 years in good health and CMV-seronegative. The sample comprised PBMCs. This rearrangement joins TRBV28 to TRBJ1-2, with D possibly TRBD1 on 6 matching bases. The CDR3 reads CASSPHQGPDYGYTF. The CDR3 bases are TGTGCCAGCAGTCCTCATCAGGGGCCCGACTATGGCTACACCTTC.